This T cell receptor (beta chain) originates from a study of human T cells and chemical hapten exposure. TCRdb called the RACE reads again in MiXCR, with one record for every CDR3 protein. The sample lists 350,000 or so distinct CDR3 sequences, around 6.9% seen once, with 7% to 10% in the top ten. Time point: patch test 1, 2 weeks after DPC sensitization. Treatment meaning: therapeutic diphenylcyclopropenone sensitization with weekly scalp DPC. This clonotype was picked up a small number of times. Germline CDR1 SGHRS, CDR2 YFSETQ. The V gene lost 0 bases and the J gene lost 8 bases, with 6 bases spanning the gap. The CDR3 consists of 12 residues.

This chain links TRBV5-1 with TRBJ2-1; no clear D. The sequenced sample was whole blood, obtained in connection with sensitization to the hapten diphenylcyclopropenone (DPC). The receptor was isolated from a young woman with alopecia areata. Some clones in this sample may be carry-over from other donors' samples. The CDR3 loop reads CASSLEIHEQFF. CDR3 sequence (DNA): TGCGCCAGCAGCTTGGAAATCCATGAGCAGTTCTTC.